This T cell receptor beta chain was recorded in a study of T cell responses to AZD1222 COVID-19 vaccine. Data came from immunoSEQ multiplex PCR; TCRdb stores just in-frame clones and leaves some out. The sample consists of some 83,000 clones, about 83% of them appearing once. Findings and caveats of the study: Every sample of the repertoires postdated the peak T cell response. Clonal diversity may have been underestimated in mostly white British donors. Spike-wide coverage was observed for vaccine-associated CD4 TCRs, with dominant responses at 160-218 and 743-854. Two AZD1222 doses significantly raised spike-specific TCR breadth and depth over controls.

Trimming stripped 0 bases from V and 1 base from J, with 6 bases between. Germline loops: CDR1 SNHLY, CDR2 FYNNEI. This CDR3 spans 15 amino acids. This clone was recorded only once. Its antigen is still unknown. The sequencing used peripheral blood, collected on day 0 of AZD1222 vaccination. The chain is built from TRBV2 and TRBJ2-2; D gene ambiguous. The clonotype originates from an adult in good health. In DNA form, the CDR3 reads TGTGCCAGCAGTGAAGCTTTAGTGAACACCGGGGAGCTGTTTTTT. Its translation is CASSEALVNTGELFF.